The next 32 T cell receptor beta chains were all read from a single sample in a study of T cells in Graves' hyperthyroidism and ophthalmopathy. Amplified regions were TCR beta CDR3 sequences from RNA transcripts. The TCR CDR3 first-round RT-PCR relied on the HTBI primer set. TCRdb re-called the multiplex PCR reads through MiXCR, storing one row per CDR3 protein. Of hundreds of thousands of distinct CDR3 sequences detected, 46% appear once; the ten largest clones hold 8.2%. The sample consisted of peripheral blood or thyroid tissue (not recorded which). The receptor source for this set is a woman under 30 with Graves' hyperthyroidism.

In nucleotides, the CDR3 is TGTGCCAGCAGCTTAGGAGGGACAGGGGTAGGCACTGAAGCTTTCTTT. Translation gives CASSLGGTGVGTEAFF. The V and J genes are TRBV11-2 and TRBJ1-1; 10 bases match TRBD1. The V segment lost 1 base and the J segment 4 bases; nucleotides outside the gene matches: 6. CDR1 and CDR2 (germline): SGHAT, FQNNGV. The CDR3 sequence is 16 residues long.

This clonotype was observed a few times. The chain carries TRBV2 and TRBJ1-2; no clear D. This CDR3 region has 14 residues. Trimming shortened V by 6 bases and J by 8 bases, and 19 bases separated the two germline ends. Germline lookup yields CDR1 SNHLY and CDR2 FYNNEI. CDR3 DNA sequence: TGTGCCAGCAGCGCCGACTCAGGCGCAAGCGGCTACACCTTC. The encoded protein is CASSADSGASGYTF.

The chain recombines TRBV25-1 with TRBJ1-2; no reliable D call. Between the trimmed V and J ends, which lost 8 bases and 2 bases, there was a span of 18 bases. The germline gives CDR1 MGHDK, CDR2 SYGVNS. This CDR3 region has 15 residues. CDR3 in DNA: TGTGCCAGCTCACCCCTTACTCACCAAAACTATGGCTACACCTTC. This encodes CASSPLTHQNYGYTF.

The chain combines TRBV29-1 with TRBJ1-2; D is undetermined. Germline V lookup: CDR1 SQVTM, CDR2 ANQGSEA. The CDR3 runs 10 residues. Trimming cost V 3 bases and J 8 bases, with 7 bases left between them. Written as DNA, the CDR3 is TGCAGCGTTGAGTCGGGAGGCTACACCTTC. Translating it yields CSVESGGYTF. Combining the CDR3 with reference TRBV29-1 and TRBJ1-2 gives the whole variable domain SAVISQKPSRDICQRGTSLTIQCQVDSQVTMMFWYRQQPGQSLTLIATANQGSEATYESGFVIDKFPISRPNLTFSTLTVSNMSPEDSSIYLCSVESGGYTFGSGTRLTVV.

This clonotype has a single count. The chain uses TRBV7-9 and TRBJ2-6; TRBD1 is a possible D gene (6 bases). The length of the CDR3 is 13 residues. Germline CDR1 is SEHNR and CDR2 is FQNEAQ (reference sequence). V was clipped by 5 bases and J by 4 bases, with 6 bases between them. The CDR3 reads CASSGTGANVLTF. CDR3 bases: TGTGCCAGCAGCGGGACAGGGGCCAACGTCCTGACTTTC.

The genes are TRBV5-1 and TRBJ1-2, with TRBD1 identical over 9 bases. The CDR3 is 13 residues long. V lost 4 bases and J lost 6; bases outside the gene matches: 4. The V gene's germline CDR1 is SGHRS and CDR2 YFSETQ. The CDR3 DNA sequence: TGCGCCAGCAGCGCCACAGGGGGCCATGGCTACACCTTC. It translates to CASSATGGHGYTF.

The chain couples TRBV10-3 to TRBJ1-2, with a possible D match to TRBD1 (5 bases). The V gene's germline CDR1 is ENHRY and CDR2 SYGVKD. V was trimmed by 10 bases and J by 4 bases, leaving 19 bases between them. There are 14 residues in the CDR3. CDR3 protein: CASRLGTSFYGYTF. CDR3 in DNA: TGTGCCAGCAGGCTCGGGACGTCCTTCTATGGCTACACCTTC.

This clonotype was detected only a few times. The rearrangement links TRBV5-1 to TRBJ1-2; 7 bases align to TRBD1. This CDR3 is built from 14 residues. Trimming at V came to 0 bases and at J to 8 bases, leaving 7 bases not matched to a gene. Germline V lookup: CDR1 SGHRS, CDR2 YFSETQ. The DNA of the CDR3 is TGCGCCAGCAGCTTGGCCGCAGACAGGGACGGCTACACCTTC. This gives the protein CASSLAADRDGYTF.

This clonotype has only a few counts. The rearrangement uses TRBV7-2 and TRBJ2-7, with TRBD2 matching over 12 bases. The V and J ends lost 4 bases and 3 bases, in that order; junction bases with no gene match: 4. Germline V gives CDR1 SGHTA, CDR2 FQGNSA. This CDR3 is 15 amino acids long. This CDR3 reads CASSSLAGGIYEQYF. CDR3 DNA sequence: TGTGCCAGCAGCTCGCTAGCGGGAGGGATCTACGAGCAGTACTTC.

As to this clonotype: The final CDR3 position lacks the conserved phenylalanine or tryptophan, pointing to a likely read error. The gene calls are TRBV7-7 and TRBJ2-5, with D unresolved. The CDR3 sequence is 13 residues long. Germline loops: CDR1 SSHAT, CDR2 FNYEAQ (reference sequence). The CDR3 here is CASSLNLQETQYL. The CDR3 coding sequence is TGTGCTAGCAGCTTAAACCTCCAAGAGACCCAGTACCTC.

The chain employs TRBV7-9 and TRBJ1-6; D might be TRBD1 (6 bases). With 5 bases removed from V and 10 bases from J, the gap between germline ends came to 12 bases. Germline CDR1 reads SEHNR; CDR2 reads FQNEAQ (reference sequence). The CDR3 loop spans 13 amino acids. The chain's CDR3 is CASSQAGTSPLHF. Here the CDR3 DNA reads TGTGCCAGCAGCCAGGCCGGGACATCACCCCTCCACTTT. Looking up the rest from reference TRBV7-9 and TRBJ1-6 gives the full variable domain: DTGVSQNPRHKITKRGQNVTFRCDPISEHNRLYWYRQTLGQGPEFLTYFQNEAQLEKSRLLSDRFSAERPKGSFSTLEIQRTEQGDSAMYLCASSQAGTSPLHFGNGTRLTVT.

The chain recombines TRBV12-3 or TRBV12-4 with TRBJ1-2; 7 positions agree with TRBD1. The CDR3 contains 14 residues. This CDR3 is CTSGSGQLPRGYTF. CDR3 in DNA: TGTACTAGTGGCTCGGGACAGCTCCCCCGTGGCTACACCTTC.

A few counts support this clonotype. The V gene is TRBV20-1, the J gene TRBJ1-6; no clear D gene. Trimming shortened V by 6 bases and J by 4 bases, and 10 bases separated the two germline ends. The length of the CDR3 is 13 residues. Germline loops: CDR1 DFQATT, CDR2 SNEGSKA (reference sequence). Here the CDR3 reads CSAPKGYNSPLHF. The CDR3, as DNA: TGCAGTGCCCCTAAGGGATATAATTCACCCCTCCACTTT.

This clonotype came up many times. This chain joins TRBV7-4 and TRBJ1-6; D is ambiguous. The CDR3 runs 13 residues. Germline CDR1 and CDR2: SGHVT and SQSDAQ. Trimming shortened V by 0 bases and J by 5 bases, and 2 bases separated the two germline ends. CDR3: CASSLANNSPLHF. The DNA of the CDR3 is TGTGCCAGCAGCTTAGCCAATAATTCACCCCTCCACTTT. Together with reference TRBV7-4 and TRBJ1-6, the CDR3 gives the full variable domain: GAGVSQSPRYKVAKRGRDVALRCDSISGHVTLYWYRQTLGQGSEVLTYSQSDAQRDKSGRPSGRFSAERPERSVSTLKIQRTEQGDSAVYLCASSLANNSPLHFGNGTRLTVT.

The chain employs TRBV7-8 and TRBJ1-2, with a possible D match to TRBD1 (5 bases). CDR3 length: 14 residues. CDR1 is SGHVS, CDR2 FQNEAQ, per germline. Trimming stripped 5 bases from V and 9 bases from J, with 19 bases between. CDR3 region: CASSPGHLRMSYTF. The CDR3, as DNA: TGTGCCAGCAGCCCCGGACACCTAAGAATGAGCTACACCTTC.

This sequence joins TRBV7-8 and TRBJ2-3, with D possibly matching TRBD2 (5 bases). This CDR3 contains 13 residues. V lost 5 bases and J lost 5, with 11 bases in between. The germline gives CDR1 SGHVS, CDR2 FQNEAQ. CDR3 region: CASSRGGRDTQYF. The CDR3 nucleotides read TGTGCCAGCAGCCGTGGAGGAAGAGATACGCAGTATTTT.

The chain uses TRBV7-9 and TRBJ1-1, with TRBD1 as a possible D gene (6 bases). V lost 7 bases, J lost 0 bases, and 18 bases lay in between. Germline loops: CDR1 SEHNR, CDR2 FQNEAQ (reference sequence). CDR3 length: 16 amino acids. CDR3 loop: CASTTKRGVVNTEAFF. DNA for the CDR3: TGTGCCAGCACAACCAAAAGGGGGGTGGTGAACACTGAAGCTTTCTTT.

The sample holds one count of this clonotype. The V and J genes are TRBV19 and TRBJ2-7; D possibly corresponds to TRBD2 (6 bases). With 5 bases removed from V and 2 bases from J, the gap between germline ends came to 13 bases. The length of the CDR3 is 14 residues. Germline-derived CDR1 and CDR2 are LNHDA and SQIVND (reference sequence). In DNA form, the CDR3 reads TGTGCCAGTAGTTTTCGGGAGATCCCCTACGAGCAGTACTTC. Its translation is CASSFREIPYEQYF.

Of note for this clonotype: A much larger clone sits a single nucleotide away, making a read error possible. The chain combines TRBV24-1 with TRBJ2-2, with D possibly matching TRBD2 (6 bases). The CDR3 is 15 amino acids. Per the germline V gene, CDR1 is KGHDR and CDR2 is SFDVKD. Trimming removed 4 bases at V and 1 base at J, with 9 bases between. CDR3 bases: TGTGCCACCAGTGAGTCGCGGGGGAACACCGGGGAGCTGTTTTTT. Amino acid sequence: CATSESRGNTGELFF.

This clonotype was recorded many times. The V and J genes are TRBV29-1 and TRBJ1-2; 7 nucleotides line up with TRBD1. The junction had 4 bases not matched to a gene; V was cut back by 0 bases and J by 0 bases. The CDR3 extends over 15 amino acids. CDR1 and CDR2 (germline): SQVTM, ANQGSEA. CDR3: CSVEDRGQANYGYTF. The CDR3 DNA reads TGCAGCGTTGAAGATCGAGGACAGGCTAACTATGGCTACACCTTC.

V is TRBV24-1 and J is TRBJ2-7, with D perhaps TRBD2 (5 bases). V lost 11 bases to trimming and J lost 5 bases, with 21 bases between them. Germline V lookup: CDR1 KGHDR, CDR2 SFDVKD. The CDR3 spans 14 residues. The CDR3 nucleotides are TGTGCCAGCTCACCTCGGACCATCGGGGACGAGCAGTACTTC. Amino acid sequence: CASSPRTIGDEQYF.

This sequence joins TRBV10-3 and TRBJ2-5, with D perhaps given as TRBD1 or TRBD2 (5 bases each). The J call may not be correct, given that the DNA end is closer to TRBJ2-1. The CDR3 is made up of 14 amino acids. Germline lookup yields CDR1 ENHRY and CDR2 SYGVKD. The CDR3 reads CAISESGAANEQFF. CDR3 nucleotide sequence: TGTGCCATCAGTGAGTCCGGGGCCGCCAATGAGCAGTTCTTC.

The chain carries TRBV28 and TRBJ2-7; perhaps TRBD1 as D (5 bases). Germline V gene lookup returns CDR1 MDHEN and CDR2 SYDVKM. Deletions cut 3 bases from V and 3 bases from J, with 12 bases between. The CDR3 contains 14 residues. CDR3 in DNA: TGTGCCAGCAGTTTCCTGATCGACAGCTACGAGCAGTACTTC. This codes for CASSFLIDSYEQYF. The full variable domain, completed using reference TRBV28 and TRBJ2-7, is DVKVTQSSRYLVKRTGEKVFLECVQDMDHENMFWYRQDPGLGLRLIYFSYDVKMKEKGDIPEGYSVSREKKERFSLILESASTNQTSMYLCASSFLIDSYEQYFGPGTRLTVT.

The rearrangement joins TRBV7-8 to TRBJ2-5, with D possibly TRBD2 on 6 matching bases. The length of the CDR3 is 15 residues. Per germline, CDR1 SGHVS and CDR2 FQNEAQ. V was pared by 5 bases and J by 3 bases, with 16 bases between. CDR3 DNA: TGTGCCAGCAGCCAAGATCCTAGCGCGGAAGAGACCCAGTACTTC. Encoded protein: CASSQDPSAEETQYF.

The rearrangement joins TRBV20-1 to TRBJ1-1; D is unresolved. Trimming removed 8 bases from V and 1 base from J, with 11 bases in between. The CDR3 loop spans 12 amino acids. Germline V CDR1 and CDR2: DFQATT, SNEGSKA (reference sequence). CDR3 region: CSSTQQNTEAFF. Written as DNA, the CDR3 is TGCAGTAGCACTCAACAGAACACTGAAGCTTTCTTT.

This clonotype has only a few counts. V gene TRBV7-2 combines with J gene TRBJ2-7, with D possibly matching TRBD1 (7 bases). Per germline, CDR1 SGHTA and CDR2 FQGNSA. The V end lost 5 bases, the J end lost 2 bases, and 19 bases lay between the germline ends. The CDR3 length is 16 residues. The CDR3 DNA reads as TGTGCCAGCAGCCTTCGGCCCGGGGGACAGCCCTACGAGCAGTACTTC. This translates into CASSLRPGGQPYEQYF. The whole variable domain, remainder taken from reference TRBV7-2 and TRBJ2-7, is GAGVSQSPSNKVTEKGKDVELRCDPISGHTALYWYRQSLGQGLEFLIYFQGNSAPDKSGLPSDRFSAERTGGSVSTLTIQRTQQEDSAVYLCASSLRPGGQPYEQYFGPGTRLTVT.

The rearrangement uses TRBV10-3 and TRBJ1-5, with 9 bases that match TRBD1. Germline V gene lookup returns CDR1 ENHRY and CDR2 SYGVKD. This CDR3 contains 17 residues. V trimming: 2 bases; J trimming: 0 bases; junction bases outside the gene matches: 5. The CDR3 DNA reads TGTGCCATCAGTGAGCCGGGACAGGGCAATAGCAATCAGCCCCAGCATTTT. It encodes CAISEPGQGNSNQPQHF.

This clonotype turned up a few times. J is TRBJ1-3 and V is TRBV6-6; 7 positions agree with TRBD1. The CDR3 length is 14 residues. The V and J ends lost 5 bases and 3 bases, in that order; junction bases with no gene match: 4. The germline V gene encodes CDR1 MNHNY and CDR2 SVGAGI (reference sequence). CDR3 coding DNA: TGTGCCAGCAGTGAAGCAGGGGGTGGAAACACCATATATTTT. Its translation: CASSEAGGGNTIYF.

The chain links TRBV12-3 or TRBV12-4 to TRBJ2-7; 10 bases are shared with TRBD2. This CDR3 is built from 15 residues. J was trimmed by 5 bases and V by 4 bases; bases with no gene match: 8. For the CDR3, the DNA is TGTGCCAGCAGTTACGCGACTAGCGGGTCCAACGAGCAGTACTTC. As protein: CASSYATSGSNEQYF.

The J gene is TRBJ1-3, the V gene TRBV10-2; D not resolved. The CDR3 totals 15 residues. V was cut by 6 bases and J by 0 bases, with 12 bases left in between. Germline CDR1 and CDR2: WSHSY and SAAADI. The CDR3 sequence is CASSQSGHSGNTIYF. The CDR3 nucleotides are TGCGCCAGCAGCCAGTCCGGCCACTCTGGAAACACCATATATTTT.

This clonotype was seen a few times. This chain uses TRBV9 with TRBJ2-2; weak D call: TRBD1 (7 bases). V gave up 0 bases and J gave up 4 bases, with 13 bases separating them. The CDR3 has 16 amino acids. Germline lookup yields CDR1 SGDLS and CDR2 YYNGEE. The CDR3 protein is CASSVVGGGVTGELFF. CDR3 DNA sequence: TGTGCCAGCAGCGTAGTTGGAGGGGGCGTCACCGGGGAGCTGTTTTTT.

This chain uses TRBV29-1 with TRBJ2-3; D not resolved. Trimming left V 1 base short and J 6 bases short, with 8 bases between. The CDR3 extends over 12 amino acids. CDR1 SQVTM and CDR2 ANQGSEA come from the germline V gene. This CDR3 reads CSVEGAEDTQYF. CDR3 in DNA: TGCAGCGTTGAAGGGGCGGAGGATACGCAGTATTTT.